This TCR beta chain was retrieved from a study of T cells in Graves' hyperthyroidism and ophthalmopathy. General observations from the study: Ophthalmopathy and stable hyperthyroidism were told apart by a 13 V-J model.

About this clonotype: Its target is unknown.

Patients were excluded because of uncontrolled infection, other autoimmune disease, pregnancy or lactation. Amplified TCR beta CDR3 regions derived from RNA transcripts. The HTBI primer set drove a first-round RT-PCR of the TCR CDR3. In TCRdb, the multiplex PCR reads were re-called with MiXCR into one record per CDR3 protein. Seen here are approximately 300,000 distinct CDR3 sequences, 16% observed once, and the top ten hold around a third. The material sequenced was blood. The TCR was taken from a man aged 25 to 45 with Graves' hyperthyroidism.

CDR3: CASYNSVGRNTGELFF. The DNA for the CDR3 is TGTGCCAGCTACAATTCTGTGGGACGAAACACCGGGGAGCTGTTTTTT. J is TRBJ2-2 and V is TRBV11-3; D may be TRBD1 or TRBD2 (5 bases each). The V gene lost 8 bases and the J gene lost 2 bases, with 18 bases spanning the gap. The length of the CDR3 is 16 residues. CDR1 SGHNT and CDR2 YENEEA come from the germline V gene.